A single sample is the source of the 6 T cell receptor beta chains below, sequenced in a study of Ad26.COV2.S vaccination and SARS-CoV-2 variants. Sequencing was performed with immunoSEQ multiplex PCR; in TCRdb, only in-frame clones are kept and a portion is missing. The table records some 320,000 clones, 86% of them present only once. The treatment is: roughly 20 received Ad26.COV2.S at low or high dose, single or two shots; about 5 received placebo; per-sample allocation not given. Sampling took place 63 days after the first vaccine or placebo injection. Here the sequenced sample was peripheral blood, taken in a trial of Ad26.COV2.S vaccine versus placebo. Receptor source: a person between 18 and 65 years old who received the Ad26.COV2.S COVID-19 vaccine or a placebo.

V and J are TRBV20-1 and TRBJ1-5; D ambiguous. The CDR3 is 11 amino acids. The germline V gene encodes CDR1 DFQATT and CDR2 SNEGSKA (reference sequence). V was pared by 3 bases and J by 5 bases, with 5 bases between. CDR3 region: CSASQDQPQHF. In DNA form, the CDR3 reads TGCAGTGCTAGTCAAGATCAGCCCCAGCATTTT.

The V and J genes are TRBV2 and TRBJ1-2; maybe TRBD1 (5 bases). There are 13 residues in the CDR3. In germline, CDR1 is SNHLY, CDR2 FYNNEI. Trimming stripped 2 bases from V and 5 bases from J, with 9 bases between. The DNA of the CDR3 is TGTGCCAGCAGTGAACAGGGCCCATATGGCTACACCTTC. Translating it yields CASSEQGPYGYTF. The whole variable domain, filled in from reference TRBV2 and TRBJ1-2, reads EPEVTQTPSHQVTQMGQEVILRCVPISNHLYFYWYRQILGQKVEFLVSFYNNEISEKSEIFDDQFSVERPDGSNFTLKIRSTKLEDSAMYFCASSEQGPYGYTFGSGTRLTVV.

This chain connects TRBV7-2 to TRBJ1-1, with 10 bases aligning to TRBD1. The CDR3 length is 16 residues. In germline, CDR1 is SGHTA, CDR2 FQGNSA. V shed 5 bases and J 5 bases; nucleotides not matched to a gene: 11. The CDR3 is CASSLSRDRGGTEAFF. In nucleotides, the CDR3 is TGTGCCAGCAGCCTATCGAGGGACAGGGGAGGAACTGAAGCTTTCTTT.

This chain joins TRBV12-5 and TRBJ1-2, with D maybe TRBD1 (6 bases). The CDR3 loop spans 13 amino acids. Germline loops: CDR1 LGHNT, CDR2 FRNRAP. Trimming cost V 7 bases and J 4 bases, with 13 bases left between them. CDR3 loop: CASAPQGTYGYTF. CDR3 sequence (DNA): TGTGCTAGTGCCCCACAGGGTACCTATGGCTACACCTTC.

This rearrangement joins TRBV6-1 to TRBJ2-7, with D unclear. This CDR3 is built from 13 residues. Between the trimmed V and J ends, which lost 3 bases and 7 bases, there was a span of 13 bases. Germline V gene sequence: CDR1 MNHNS, CDR2 SASEGT. The DNA of the CDR3 is TGTGCCAGCAGTGACCGCTTGTTGCGGGAGCAGTACTTC. Protein sequence: CASSDRLLREQYF.

DNA for the CDR3: TGCGCCAGCAGCTTGGTTGGGACAGGGGCCAACTATGGCTACACCTTC. It yields the protein CASSLVGTGANYGYTF. This sequence joins TRBV5-1 and TRBJ1-2, with 10 bases lining up with TRBD1. In germline, CDR1 is SGHRS, CDR2 YFSETQ. The CDR3 covers 16 residues. Trimming at V came to 0 bases and at J to 2 bases, leaving 4 bases not matched to a gene.